The 14 T cell receptor beta chains in this list originate from one sample, sequenced in a study of T-cell reconstitution after alpha-beta-depleted transplantation in children. Unique molecular identifiers were incorporated during preparation of the TCRbeta library. TCRdb called the PCR reads again in MiXCR, with one record for every CDR3 protein. This sample carries about 590,000 distinct CDR3 sequences, approximately 13% of them seen once, and the ten largest clones take roughly 2.3%. The sequences come from PBMCs, mostly from graft donor cells, collected 360 days after TCRalphabeta/CD19-depleted stem cell transplant. These receptors were obtained from a male patient under 18 who had a stem cell transplant for acute myeloid leukemia, so the T cells may come from the graft donor.

For the CDR3, the DNA is TGCGCCAGCAGCTTGGCCGGCGGCTTCCTAACCGGGGAGCTGTTTTTT. This translates into CASSLAGGFLTGELFF. This chain connects TRBV5-1 to TRBJ2-2; D remains unclear. The CDR3 has 16 residues. Trimming stripped 0 bases from V and 5 bases from J, with 14 bases between. Germline loops: CDR1 SGHRS, CDR2 YFSETQ.

This clonotype was counted ten times or more. CDR3: CASSFGQRRVQYF. In DNA form, the CDR3 reads TGTGCCAGCAGTTTTGGACAGAGGAGGGTGCAGTACTTC. The chain links TRBV28 to TRBJ2-7; D is possibly TRBD1 or TRBD2 (6 bases each). The CDR3 runs to 13 residues. The germline V gene encodes CDR1 MDHEN and CDR2 SYDVKM. Trimming pared 3 bases from V and 9 bases from J, leaving 15 bases between.

This clonotype appeared a few times. This sequence joins TRBV21-1 and TRBJ1-4. TRBV21-1 is described as a pseudogene. The CDR3 loop spans 18 amino acids. CDR3 sequence (DNA): TGTGCCAGCAGCAAAGGGGAGGGCCCCGTTCGTGGTAATGAAAAACTGTTTTTT. It encodes CASSKGEGPVRGNEKLFF.

V gene TRBV6-5 combines with J gene TRBJ2-2, with unresolved D. The germline CDR1 and CDR2 sequences are MNHEY and SVGAGI. The V gene lost 0 bases and the J gene lost 7 bases, with 6 bases spanning the gap. The CDR3 consists of 13 residues. CDR3 in amino acids: CASSYSMIGELFF. CDR3 coding DNA: TGTGCCAGCAGTTACTCGATGATCGGGGAGCTGTTTTTT.

This clonotype appeared many times. V usage is TRBV2 and J usage is TRBJ1-4; D is unresolved. Germline V lookup: CDR1 SNHLY, CDR2 FYNNEI. The CDR3 totals 13 residues. The ends were cut back, 10 bases at V and 3 bases at J, with 12 bases in the middle. CDR3 nucleotides: TGTGCCACCCATCCCAGGTCTAATGAAAAACTGTTTTTT. Protein product: CATHPRSNEKLFF. The full variable domain, completed using reference TRBV2 and TRBJ1-4, is EPEVTQTPSHQVTQMGQEVILRCVPISNHLYFYWYRQILGQKVEFLVSFYNNEISEKSEIFDDQFSVERPDGSNFTLKIRSTKLEDSAMYFCATHPRSNEKLFFGSGTQLSVL.

This clonotype showed up just a few times. The chain combines TRBV27 with TRBJ2-7; TRBD2 matches 13 bases. V gave up 5 bases and J gave up 1 base; unmatched junction bases: 11. The CDR3 contains 18 residues. Germline CDR1 and CDR2: MNHEY and SMNVEV (reference sequence). The CDR3 DNA follows: TGTGCCAGCAGTCCCCTTGGACTAGCGGGAGTCGGATCCTACGAGCAGTACTTC. Translation: CASSPLGLAGVGSYEQYF.

The genes are TRBV12-3 or TRBV12-4 and TRBJ2-7, with no clear D. The CDR3 has 15 amino acids. Trimming took off 7 bases at V and 5 bases at J, with 21 bases between the two ends. The chain's CDR3 is CASTPTDPASHEQYF. CDR3 coding DNA: TGTGCCAGCACCCCGACGGACCCTGCTTCCCACGAGCAGTACTTC.

The V gene is TRBV2, the J gene TRBJ2-3, with D possibly matching TRBD2 (6 bases). V lost 6 bases to trimming and J lost 6 bases, with 10 bases between them. CDR3 size: 12 residues. From germline, CDR1 is SNHLY and CDR2 FYNNEI. CDR3 DNA sequence: TGTGCCAGCAGGACTAGTCTGGATACGCAGTATTTT. It yields the protein CASRTSLDTQYF.

This clonotype was seen only a few times. This chain uses TRBV30 with TRBJ1-1, with TRBD1 identical over 7 bases. Germline V lookup: CDR1 GTSNPN, CDR2 SVGIG (reference sequence). V trimming: 5 bases; J trimming: 4 bases; junction bases outside the gene matches: 4. The CDR3 sequence is 12 residues long. In DNA, the CDR3 is TGTGCCTGGGCTCAGGGGGGCACTGAAGCTTTCTTT. Residues: CAWAQGGTEAFF.

The gene calls are TRBV7-6 and TRBJ2-7, with D perhaps TRBD2 (6 bases). The germline V gene has CDR1 SGHVS and CDR2 FNYEAQ. Trimming removed 5 bases at V and 4 bases at J, with 27 bases between. This CDR3 region has 18 residues. This CDR3 is CASSAKIGLSGRGYEQYF. The CDR3 DNA reads as TGTGCCAGCAGCGCTAAAATCGGCCTATCCGGGAGAGGTTACGAGCAGTACTTC.

The CDR3 DNA is TGCAGCGCTGCTTCCGACAGAATCTACGAGCAGTACTTC. Its translation is CSAASDRIYEQYF. The rearrangement links TRBV29-1 to TRBJ2-7, with D possibly being TRBD1 (5 bases). The CDR3 sequence is 13 residues long. Trimming cost V 7 bases and J 3 bases, with 16 bases left between them. Germline assignment: CDR1 SQVTM and CDR2 ANQGSEA.

This chain links TRBV12-3 or TRBV12-4 with TRBJ2-5; no definite D call. There are 13 residues in the CDR3. V lost 4 bases and J 1 base, leaving 7 bases between the germline ends. CDR3 bases: TGTGCCAGCAGTTACGAACTCCAAGAGACCCAGTACTTC. Protein: CASSYELQETQYF.

This clonotype was found a few times. The chain recombines TRBV12-3 or TRBV12-4 with TRBJ1-3; the D is unclear. This CDR3 has 16 amino acids. Trimming left V 5 bases short and J 0 bases short, with 14 bases between. CDR3 loop: CASSIVRLHSGNTIYF. The CDR3 nucleotides read TGTGCCAGCAGTATAGTTAGACTCCACTCTGGAAACACCATATATTTT.

This clonotype was counted many times. V is TRBV20-1 and J is TRBJ2-3, with D tentatively TRBD2 (5 bases). Germline CDR1 reads DFQATT; CDR2 reads SNEGSKA (reference sequence). Trimming removed 3 bases from V and 0 bases from J, with 13 bases in between. The CDR3 is 15 residues long. CDR3 DNA sequence: TGCAGTGCTAGTTGGGCAGCGGACAGCACAGATACGCAGTATTTT. Translated: CSASWAADSTDTQYF.